A single sample gave rise to the 17 T cell receptor beta chains below, sequenced in a study of T cell responses to AZD1222 COVID-19 vaccine. Profiling relied on immunoSEQ multiplex PCR, and the TCRdb table lists in-frame clones only, not all of them. The sample consists of 43,000 or so clones, around 90% of them appearing once. The sequences come from peripheral blood, collected 28 days after the second AZD1222 dose. The source of these receptors is an adult who received the AZD1222 COVID-19 vaccine.

The chain carries TRBV10-2 and TRBJ1-4; D gene ambiguous. The CDR3 contains 14 residues. V lost 2 bases and J lost 7, with 11 bases in between. Looked up from germline, CDR1 is WSHSY and CDR2 is SAAADI. CDR3 bases: TGCGCCAGCAGTGAGGGTGGGTTGAGTGAAAAACTGTTTTTT. Translated, it gives CASSEGGLSEKLFF.

DNA of the CDR3: TGTGCCAGCAGTGATGGCGGGGCCCGCACAGATACGCAGTATTTT. This translates into CASSDGGARTDTQYF. The chain carries TRBV6-1 and TRBJ2-3; perhaps TRBD2 as D (6 bases). V shed 3 bases and J shed 1 base, with 11 bases lying between them. The CDR3 totals 15 residues. CDR1 and CDR2 from the germline V gene are MNHNS and SASEGT.

The chain combines TRBV10-3 with TRBJ1-3, with 7 bases aligning to TRBD1. The CDR3 has 15 amino acids. Germline-derived CDR1 and CDR2 are ENHRY and SYGVKD. The J segment lost 0 bases and the V segment lost 6 bases, leaving 5 bases of the junction unmatched. CDR3 coding DNA: TGTGCCATCAGGAGGACAGGAGACTCTGGAAACACCATATATTTT. Translating it yields CAIRRTGDSGNTIYF.

The chain employs TRBV3-1 (or the pseudogene TRBV3-2) and TRBJ1-1; TRBD1 is a possible D gene (5 bases). Germline assignment: CDR1 LGHDT and CDR2 YNNKEL (reference sequence). The germline V and J ends were trimmed by 0 bases and 14 bases, with 16 bases remaining between them. CDR3 length equals 13 residues. CDR3 amino acids: CASSQDRRGACFF. In nucleotides, the CDR3 is TGTGCCAGCAGCCAAGATAGGAGGGGTGCGTGCTTCTTT.

This chain joins TRBV13 and TRBJ2-1, with TRBD2 identical over 7 bases. Germline V CDR1 and CDR2: PRHDT, FYEKMQ (reference sequence). Trimming cost V 4 bases and J 7 bases; bases outside gene matches: 10. CDR3 size: 15 residues. CDR3: CASSSSGTGGNEQFF. The CDR3 DNA sequence: TGTGCCAGCAGCTCCTCCGGGACGGGGGGAAATGAGCAGTTCTTC.

V usage is TRBV6-5 and J usage is TRBJ2-7, with a tentative D call TRBD1 (6 bases). V lost 7 bases to trimming and J lost 7 bases, with 20 bases between them. Germline CDR1 MNHEY, CDR2 SVGAGI. The CDR3 totals 14 residues. In DNA, the CDR3 is TGTGCCAGCATAGAAACAGGGCGCCTTGGGGAGCAGTACTTC. This sequence encodes CASIETGRLGEQYF.

This chain uses TRBV4-2 with TRBJ1-1; 8 bases align to TRBD1. Germline assignment: CDR1 LGHNA and CDR2 YNFKEQ. V was clipped by 1 base and J by 2 bases; unmatched bases: 6. The CDR3 is 16 amino acids. The CDR3 region is CASSQAQGAENTEAFF. Here the CDR3 DNA reads TGTGCCAGCAGCCAAGCCCAGGGGGCGGAAAACACTGAAGCTTTCTTT.

The chain joins TRBV11-3 to TRBJ2-1; 11 nucleotides match TRBD2. Unmatched junction bases numbered 8, after V lost 5 bases and J lost 5 bases. This CDR3 region has 16 residues. Germline V gives CDR1 SGHNT, CDR2 YENEEA. CDR3: CASSVAGGLGDNEQFF. The DNA for the CDR3 is TGTGCCAGCAGCGTAGCGGGGGGGCTGGGGGACAATGAGCAGTTCTTC.

V and J are TRBV5-6 and TRBJ2-5; perhaps TRBD2 as D (5 bases). CDR1 is SGHDT, CDR2 YYEEEE, per germline. This CDR3 comprises 15 residues. Trimming took 3 bases from V and 2 from J, leaving 14 bases between them. For the CDR3, the DNA is TGTGCCAGCAGCTCGGGATTCGGGGTACAAGAGACCCAGTACTTC. Encoded protein: CASSSGFGVQETQYF.

This clone has a single count. The gene calls are TRBV12-3 or TRBV12-4 and TRBJ1-2; no reliable D call. This CDR3 comprises 13 residues. V was cut by 3 bases and J by 4 bases, with 9 bases left in between. The CDR3 sequence is CASSFRQVYGYTF. The CDR3 DNA reads TGTGCCAGCAGTTTTCGGCAGGTCTATGGCTACACCTTC.

The rearrangement uses TRBV9 and TRBJ1-6; maybe TRBD1 (5 bases). The germline V gene has CDR1 SGDLS and CDR2 YYNGEE. The V end lost 1 base, the J end lost 14 bases, and 19 bases lay between the germline ends. The CDR3 has 15 residues. The CDR3 sequence is CASSVSDGGEVALHF. The DNA of the CDR3 is TGTGCCAGCAGCGTAAGCGACGGAGGGGAGGTAGCCCTCCACTTT.

The chain has TRBV9 and TRBJ2-2; weak D call: TRBD1 (5 bases). The CDR3 sequence is 14 residues long. V lost 2 bases and J 7 bases, leaving 12 bases between the germline ends. Looked up from germline, CDR1 is SGDLS and CDR2 is YYNGEE. The CDR3 loop reads CASSVDSYVGELFF. The CDR3 DNA follows: TGTGCCAGCAGCGTCGACAGTTATGTCGGGGAGCTGTTTTTT.

The V call is TRBV5-4, the J call TRBJ1-4; D possibly corresponds to TRBD1 (5 bases). This CDR3 has 16 amino acids. Germline CDR1 SGHNT, CDR2 YYREEE (reference sequence). With 0 bases removed from V and 8 bases from J, the gap between germline ends came to 17 bases. CDR3: CASSLANGQGGEKLFF. DNA for the CDR3: TGTGCCAGCAGCTTGGCCAATGGGCAGGGCGGCGAAAAACTGTTTTTT.

The sample holds one count of this clone. The chain couples TRBV11-2 to TRBJ2-7, with D possibly matching TRBD2 (6 bases). Germline lookup yields CDR1 SGHAT and CDR2 FQNNGV. V was trimmed by 6 bases and J by 2 bases, leaving 11 bases between them. There are 13 residues in the CDR3. The CDR3 loop is CASRRDGTYEQYF. The DNA for the CDR3 is TGTGCCAGCAGGCGGGACGGAACCTACGAGCAGTACTTC.

This chain uses TRBV9 with TRBJ2-3, with a weak D call TRBD2 (5 bases). Trimming left V 1 base short and J 3 bases short, with 9 bases between. CDR3 size: 14 residues. Germline V lookup: CDR1 SGDLS, CDR2 YYNGEE. In DNA, the CDR3 is TGTGCCAGCAGCGTAAGCGGCCGAACAGATACGCAGTATTTT. It is translated as CASSVSGRTDTQYF. Looking up the rest from reference TRBV9 and TRBJ2-3 gives the full variable domain: DSGVTQTPKHLITATGQRVTLRCSPRSGDLSVYWYQQSLDQGLQFLIQYYNGEERAKGNILERFSAQQFPDLHSELNLSSLELGDSALYFCASSVSGRTDTQYFGPGTRLTVL.

This sequence joins TRBV10-3 and TRBJ1-6; D unresolved. Germline V gives CDR1 ENHRY, CDR2 SYGVKD. V was cut by 4 bases and J by 5 bases, with 9 bases left in between. The CDR3 extends over 14 amino acids. This CDR3 is CAISAGPNNSPLHF. CDR3 DNA: TGTGCCATCAGTGCCGGTCCTAATAATTCACCCCTCCACTTT.

J is TRBJ1-1 and V is TRBV7-8; D might be TRBD1 (5 bases). V was pared by 5 bases and J by 1 base, with 11 bases between. In germline, CDR1 is SGHVS, CDR2 FQNEAQ. The CDR3 is 14 amino acids. CDR3 DNA sequence: TGTGCCAGCAGCCGTGGGGGGTCGAACACTGAAGCTTTCTTT. Its protein product is CASSRGGSNTEAFF.